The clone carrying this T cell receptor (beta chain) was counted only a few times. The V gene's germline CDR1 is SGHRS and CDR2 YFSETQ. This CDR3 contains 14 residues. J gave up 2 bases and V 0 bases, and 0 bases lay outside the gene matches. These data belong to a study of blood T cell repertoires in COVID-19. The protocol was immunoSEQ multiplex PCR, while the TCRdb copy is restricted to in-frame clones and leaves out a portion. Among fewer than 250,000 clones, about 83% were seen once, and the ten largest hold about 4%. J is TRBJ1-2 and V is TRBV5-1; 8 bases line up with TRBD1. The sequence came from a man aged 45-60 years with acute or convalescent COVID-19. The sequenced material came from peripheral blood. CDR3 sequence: CASSLGTGNYGYTF. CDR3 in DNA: TGCGCCAGCAGCTTGGGGACAGGGAACTATGGCTACACCTTC.